The rows below give T cell receptor beta chains drawn from one sample of a study of T cells in Graves' hyperthyroidism and ophthalmopathy. TCRdb reanalysed the multiplex PCR reads using MiXCR and keeps one entry per CDR3 protein. Found here are roughly 180,000 distinct CDR3 sequences, over 8% of them singletons; the top ten hold around 20%. Sequences were obtained from blood. The origin of the receptors is a young woman with Graves' hyperthyroidism that later progressed to Graves' ophthalmopathy. Both conserved end residues are part of each CDR3. Fields, in order: CDR3 length, J gene, D gene, clone size, V gene, CDR3 DNA, CDR3 protein. D genes are given only for firm matches. Clone size is given for some rows only: seen once, a few or many times, or a class if the clone is expanded.

len: 14; j_gene: TRBJ1-4; d_gene: .; abundance: many; v_gene: TRBV28; CDR3nt: TGTGCCAGCAGTCCCTCCGGGCTTGGTGAAAAACTGTTTTTT; CDR3aa: CASSPSGLGEKLFF
len: 14; j_gene: TRBJ1-5; d_gene: .; abundance: many; v_gene: TRBV6-6; CDR3nt: TGTGCCAGCAGTTACAGAGAAGGAAGGGAGCCCCAGCATTTT; CDR3aa: CASSYREGREPQHF
len: 14; j_gene: TRBJ2-7; d_gene: TRBD2; abundance: .; v_gene: TRBV19; CDR3nt: TGTGCCAGTAGTATAGGGGGACTAGTCTACGAGCAGTACTTC; CDR3aa: CASSIGGLVYEQYF
len: 14; j_gene: TRBJ1-3; d_gene: .; abundance: .; v_gene: TRBV3-1; CDR3nt: TGTGCCAGCAGTTCTAGGGAGGGTGGAAACACCATATATTTT; CDR3aa: CASSSREGGNTIYF
len: 14; j_gene: TRBJ1-5; d_gene: .; abundance: few; v_gene: TRBV5-8; CDR3nt: TGTGCCAGCAGCTTGTACGGAGCTAATCAGCCCCAGCATTTT; CDR3aa: CASSLYGANQPQHF
len: 15; j_gene: TRBJ2-3; d_gene: .; abundance: .; v_gene: TRBV3-1; CDR3nt: TGTGCCAGCAGCCCATGGGCCAGTAGCACAGATACGCAGTATTTT; CDR3aa: CASSPWASSTDTQYF
len: 18; j_gene: TRBJ1-5; d_gene: .; abundance: few; v_gene: TRBV2; CDR3nt: TGTGCCAGCAGTGATATTGGGGTTGTGGGTATAAGCAATCAGCCCCAGCATTTT; CDR3aa: CASSDIGVVGISNQPQHF
len: 16; j_gene: TRBJ2-2; d_gene: TRBD1; abundance: many; v_gene: TRBV12-3/TRBV12-4; CDR3nt: TGTGCCAGCAGTTTTTATCAGGGGGCGAGCACCGGGGAGCTGTTTTTT; CDR3aa: CASSFYQGASTGELFF
len: 13; j_gene: TRBJ2-7; d_gene: .; abundance: many; v_gene: TRBV15; CDR3nt: TGTGCCACCAGCAGAGATCACACCTACGAGCAGTACTTC; CDR3aa: CATSRDHTYEQYF
len: 17; j_gene: TRBJ2-1; d_gene: TRBD1; abundance: .; v_gene: TRBV3-1; CDR3nt: TGTGCCAGCAGCCAAGATGTACGGACAGGGTCTTACAATGAGCAGTTCTTC; CDR3aa: CASSQDVRTGSYNEQFF
len: 12; j_gene: TRBJ1-6; d_gene: .; abundance: many; v_gene: TRBV7-8; CDR3nt: TGTGCCAGCAGCTTAAAGGGCCGGACCCTCCACTTT; CDR3aa: CASSLKGRTLHF
len: 13; j_gene: TRBJ1-2; d_gene: .; abundance: many; v_gene: TRBV12-3/TRBV12-4; CDR3nt: TGTGCCAGCAGTTCGGGCAGGGCCTATGGCTACACCTTC; CDR3aa: CASSSGRAYGYTF
len: 15; j_gene: TRBJ2-7; d_gene: .; abundance: few; v_gene: TRBV5-4; CDR3nt: TGTGCCAGCAGCCGTAAGGGGCAGTCCTCCTACGAGCAGTACTTC; CDR3aa: CASSRKGQSSYEQYF
len: 13; j_gene: TRBJ2-2; d_gene: .; abundance: many; v_gene: TRBV2; CDR3nt: TGTGCCAGCCAGAGTGCAGGGGTCGGGGAGCTGTTTTTT; CDR3aa: CASQSAGVGELFF
len: 17; j_gene: TRBJ1-5; d_gene: .; abundance: .; v_gene: TRBV20-1; CDR3nt: TGCAGTGCTCTAGAACTTCGGGTTGGCGGGAGCAATCAGCCCCAGCATTTT; CDR3aa: CSALELRVGGSNQPQHF
len: 13; j_gene: TRBJ2-1; d_gene: TRBD1; abundance: many; v_gene: TRBV29-1; CDR3nt: TGCAGCGTTGAGGGACAGGGGATTAATGAGCAGTTCTTC; CDR3aa: CSVEGQGINEQFF
len: 14; j_gene: TRBJ2-7; d_gene: TRBD2; abundance: many; v_gene: TRBV28; CDR3nt: TGTGCCAGCCGGGCGCGGGGGAGCTCCTACGAGCAGTACTTC; CDR3aa: CASRARGSSYEQYF
len: 15; j_gene: TRBJ2-1; d_gene: TRBD1; abundance: many; v_gene: TRBV5-1; CDR3nt: TGCGCCAGCAGCTTGGGAGGGACAGGGGACAATGAGCAGTTCTTC; CDR3aa: CASSLGGTGDNEQFF
len: 13; j_gene: TRBJ2-7; d_gene: .; abundance: .; v_gene: TRBV5-1; CDR3nt: TGCGCCAGCAGCTCCACTTTCGGATCCGAGCAGTACTTC; CDR3aa: CASSSTFGSEQYF
len: 13; j_gene: TRBJ1-1; d_gene: .; abundance: many; v_gene: TRBV20-1; CDR3nt: TGCAGTGCTAGACCATGGTCCGGGGGGGAAGCTTTCTTT; CDR3aa: CSARPWSGGEAFF
len: 15; j_gene: TRBJ2-1; d_gene: TRBD1; abundance: .; v_gene: TRBV6-1; CDR3nt: TGTGCCAGCAGCCTAGGGACAGGGATTATGTATGAGCAGTTCTTC; CDR3aa: CASSLGTGIMYEQFF
len: 14; j_gene: TRBJ1-2; d_gene: .; abundance: many; v_gene: TRBV13; CDR3nt: TGTGCCAGCAGCTTACTACGTATGCCCTATGGCTACACCTTC; CDR3aa: CASSLLRMPYGYTF
len: 16; j_gene: TRBJ1-5; d_gene: .; abundance: many; v_gene: TRBV2; CDR3nt: TGTGCCAGCAGCTCTCCTGTTGGGGGGGCGCGTCAGCCCCAGCATTTT; CDR3aa: CASSSPVGGARQPQHF
len: 12; j_gene: TRBJ2-2; d_gene: .; abundance: many; v_gene: TRBV15; CDR3nt: TGTGCCACCAGCGGGTCTGTCGGGGAGCTGTTTTTT; CDR3aa: CATSGSVGELFF
len: 12; j_gene: TRBJ1-1; d_gene: .; abundance: many; v_gene: TRBV30; CDR3nt: TGTGCCTGGTTCGAGGAAGGGACTGAAGCTTTCTTT; CDR3aa: CAWFEEGTEAFF
len: 13; j_gene: TRBJ2-1; d_gene: .; abundance: few; v_gene: TRBV11-3; CDR3nt: TGTGCCAGCAGCCCCGGGACTGTGAATGAGCAGTTCTTC; CDR3aa: CASSPGTVNEQFF
len: 15; j_gene: TRBJ2-1; d_gene: TRBD2; abundance: few; v_gene: TRBV5-4; CDR3nt: TGTGCCAGCAGCTTGGGACTAGCGAAATACAATGAGCAGTTCTTC; CDR3aa: CASSLGLAKYNEQFF
len: 13; j_gene: TRBJ2-4; d_gene: TRBD1; abundance: many; v_gene: TRBV7-3; CDR3nt: TGTGCCAGCAGGGGGACAGGAAAAAACATTCAGTACTTC; CDR3aa: CASRGTGKNIQYF
len: 11; j_gene: TRBJ2-6; d_gene: TRBD2; abundance: .; v_gene: TRBV2; CDR3nt: TGTGCCAGCAGTGTAGGAACGGGGGGGGCTTTC; CDR3aa: CASSVGTGGAF
len: 15; j_gene: TRBJ1-4; d_gene: .; abundance: .; v_gene: TRBV18; CDR3nt: TGTGCCAGCTCACCACCGGGGGGGGCCAATGAAAAACTGTTTTTT; CDR3aa: CASSPPGGANEKLFF
len: 14; j_gene: TRBJ2-5; d_gene: .; abundance: many; v_gene: TRBV2; CDR3nt: TGTGCCAGCAGTGAGATTTTGGGGCAAGAGACCCAGTACTTC; CDR3aa: CASSEILGQETQYF
len: 15; j_gene: TRBJ1-2; d_gene: TRBD1; abundance: many; v_gene: TRBV12-5; CDR3nt: TGTGCTAGTGGGCCCCCGGGACAGGGTGGGAATGGCTACACCTTC; CDR3aa: CASGPPGQGGNGYTF
len: 13; j_gene: TRBJ1-4; d_gene: .; abundance: many; v_gene: TRBV27; CDR3nt: TGTGCCAGCAGTTTTTCAACTAATGAAAAACTGTTTTTT; CDR3aa: CASSFSTNEKLFF
len: 15; j_gene: TRBJ2-3; d_gene: .; abundance: .; v_gene: TRBV7-6; CDR3nt: TGTGCCAGCAGCCAGGTTCAGGGACCGAAAGATACGCAGTGTTTT; CDR3aa: CASSQVQGPKDTQCF
len: 16; j_gene: TRBJ2-7; d_gene: .; abundance: .; v_gene: TRBV14; CDR3nt: TGTGCCAGCAGCCCCCCCAGGACGGGGCCCCCCTACGAGCAGTACTTC; CDR3aa: CASSPPRTGPPYEQYF
len: 14; j_gene: TRBJ1-5; d_gene: .; abundance: many; v_gene: TRBV20-1; CDR3nt: TGCAGTGCTAGATCCGGCCCCACGGCTCAGCCCCAGCATTTT; CDR3aa: CSARSGPTAQPQHF
len: 17; j_gene: TRBJ1-5; d_gene: .; abundance: many; v_gene: TRBV20-1; CDR3nt: TGCAGTGCTAGAGATTTTGGGGCAGCCTTCGGCAATCAGCCCCAGCATTTT; CDR3aa: CSARDFGAAFGNQPQHF
len: 13; j_gene: TRBJ2-7; d_gene: TRBD2; abundance: many; v_gene: TRBV12-3/TRBV12-4; CDR3nt: TGTGCCAGCAGTTTTCAGACTAGCGACGAGCAGTACTTC; CDR3aa: CASSFQTSDEQYF
len: 13; j_gene: TRBJ1-2; d_gene: .; abundance: many; v_gene: TRBV12-3/TRBV12-4; CDR3nt: TGTGCCAGCAGTTTCCGGGGGGCAGATGGCTACACCTTC; CDR3aa: CASSFRGADGYTF
len: 14; j_gene: TRBJ2-1; d_gene: .; abundance: few; v_gene: TRBV5-8; CDR3nt: TGTGCCAGCAGCTTATTGGAGGTGGGCAATGAGCAGTTCTTC; CDR3aa: CASSLLEVGNEQFF
len: 15; j_gene: TRBJ2-3; d_gene: .; abundance: few; v_gene: TRBV5-1; CDR3nt: TGCGCCAGCAGCCCCGATGGGTATAGCACAGATACGCAGTATTTT; CDR3aa: CASSPDGYSTDTQYF
len: 13; j_gene: TRBJ1-2; d_gene: .; abundance: many; v_gene: TRBV6-1; CDR3nt: TGTGCCAGCAGTGTGGGGGAACCCTATGGCTACACCTTC; CDR3aa: CASSVGEPYGYTF
len: 16; j_gene: TRBJ2-7; d_gene: .; abundance: many; v_gene: TRBV28; CDR3nt: TGTGCCAGCAGCCTCCCCCGGGGACGGACTACCTACGAGCAGTACTTC; CDR3aa: CASSLPRGRTTYEQYF
len: 13; j_gene: TRBJ2-7; d_gene: .; abundance: .; v_gene: TRBV24-1; CDR3nt: TGTGCCACCGGTGATGCAGGGCGTCACGAGCAGTACTTC; CDR3aa: CATGDAGRHEQYF
len: 14; j_gene: TRBJ2-5; d_gene: TRBD1; abundance: many; v_gene: TRBV12-3/TRBV12-4; CDR3nt: TGTGCCAGCAGTTCAACAGGGGGCCAAGAGACCCAGTACTTC; CDR3aa: CASSSTGGQETQYF
len: 17; j_gene: TRBJ2-1; d_gene: .; abundance: many; v_gene: TRBV11-1; CDR3nt: TGTGCCAGCAGCTTAGAGGAATTCGGGAGAGCGTACAATGAGCAGTTCTTC; CDR3aa: CASSLEEFGRAYNEQFF
len: 14; j_gene: TRBJ2-3; d_gene: .; abundance: many; v_gene: TRBV20-1; CDR3nt: TGCAGTGCTAGACCCGGGACTTACACAGATACGCAGTATTTT; CDR3aa: CSARPGTYTDTQYF
len: 14; j_gene: TRBJ2-7; d_gene: .; abundance: .; v_gene: TRBV20-1; CDR3nt: TGCAGTCGAACTCGTAAGGCGGGATCGTCCGAGCAGTACTTC; CDR3aa: CSRTRKAGSSEQYF
len: 11; j_gene: TRBJ2-7; d_gene: .; abundance: many; v_gene: TRBV28; CDR3nt: TGTGCCAGCATCAGCGGATACGAGCAGTACTTC; CDR3aa: CASISGYEQYF
len: 14; j_gene: TRBJ1-5; d_gene: .; abundance: many; v_gene: TRBV20-1; CDR3nt: TGCAGTGCTAGAGTGGGGCATAGCAATCAGCCCCAGCATTTT; CDR3aa: CSARVGHSNQPQHF
len: 17; j_gene: TRBJ2-1; d_gene: .; abundance: many; v_gene: TRBV11-1; CDR3nt: TGTGCCAGCAGCTTAGGAGCGATAGGACTCGTATACAATGAGCAGTTCTTC; CDR3aa: CASSLGAIGLVYNEQFF
len: 14; j_gene: TRBJ2-5; d_gene: .; abundance: many; v_gene: TRBV7-2; CDR3nt: TGTGCCAGCAGCTTACTGGGCGGACAAGAGACCCAGTACTTC; CDR3aa: CASSLLGGQETQYF
len: 12; j_gene: TRBJ2-1; d_gene: .; abundance: .; v_gene: TRBV6-1; CDR3nt: TGTGCCAGCAGTGCTATCCGCGGGGAGCAGTTCTTC; CDR3aa: CASSAIRGEQFF
len: 14; j_gene: TRBJ2-1; d_gene: TRBD1; abundance: many; v_gene: TRBV2; CDR3nt: TGTGCCAGCAGTGAATTCAGGGGGCGGAATGAGCAGTTCTTC; CDR3aa: CASSEFRGRNEQFF
len: 12; j_gene: TRBJ1-2; d_gene: .; abundance: many; v_gene: TRBV20-1; CDR3nt: TGCAGTGCTAGAGCGGAGGGCTGGGGCTACACCTTC; CDR3aa: CSARAEGWGYTF